A single sample is the source of the 13 T cell receptor beta chains below, sequenced in a study of T-cell memory formation after mild COVID-19. TCRdb reprocessed the 5' RACE reads via MiXCR and lists one record per CDR3 protein. Among approximately 5,000 distinct CDR3 sequences listed, over 20% were seen once. The sample was PBMCs or a T cell subset sorted from them (not recorded which). The receptors here all came from an adult who had mild COVID-19 (a few samples of this study predate the infection). Cell type and time point are not known.

The chain links TRBV7-6 to TRBJ2-2, with TRBD2 identical over 8 bases. J lost 3 bases, V lost 3 bases, and 18 bases had no gene match. In germline, CDR1 is SGHVS, CDR2 FNYEAQ. The CDR3 sequence is 20 residues long. CDR3 in amino acids: CASSFYGGAGGRRDTGELFF. CDR3 DNA: TGTGCCAGCAGCTTCTATGGGGGTGCGGGAGGAAGGCGAGACACCGGGGAGCTGTTTTTT.

The genes are TRBV25-1 and TRBJ1-1; tentative D call: TRBD1 (6 bases). The germline V gene encodes CDR1 MGHDK and CDR2 SYGVNS. The V and J ends lost 1 base and 5 bases respectively, with 11 bases between them. CDR3 size: 14 residues. The DNA for the CDR3 is TGTGCCAGCAGTGAATTCGGGGGGCGGACTGAAGCTTTCTTT. This gives the protein CASSEFGGRTEAFF.

This chain connects TRBV20-1 to TRBJ2-4; 7 nucleotides line up with TRBD2. J lost 7 bases, V lost 3 bases, and 0 bases had no gene match. Germline CDR1 is DFQATT and CDR2 is SNEGSKA (reference sequence). This CDR3 contains 11 residues. DNA of the CDR3: TGCAGTGCTAGGGGGGGGAACATTCAGTACTTC. Protein: CSARGGNIQYF.

By proportion, this clonotype is medium-sized (0.01 to 0.1%). The chain joins TRBV30 to TRBJ1-1; a weak D match, TRBD1 (6 bases). V dropped 0 bases and J dropped 4 bases, with 9 bases sitting between them. CDR1 is GTSNPN and CDR2 is SVGIG in the germline V gene (reference sequence). This CDR3 is built from 13 residues. The CDR3 here is CAWSVDSPTEAFF. In nucleotides, the CDR3 is TGTGCCTGGAGTGTGGACAGTCCCACTGAAGCTTTCTTT. The whole variable domain, filled in from reference TRBV30 and TRBJ1-1, reads SQTIHQWPATLVQPVGSPLSLECTVEGTSNPNLYWYRQAAGRGLQLLFYSVGIGQISSEVPQNLSASRPQDRQFILSSKKLLLSDSGFYLCAWSVDSPTEAFFGQGTRLTVV.

This clonotype was seen once. This chain connects TRBV29-1 to TRBJ2-5; 8 bases are a match to TRBD2. The CDR3 spans 12 residues. V trimming: 6 bases; J trimming: 5 bases; junction bases outside the gene matches: 5. The germline gives CDR1 SQVTM, CDR2 ANQGSEA. In DNA form, the CDR3 reads TGCAGCGTCGGGGGGGCCGGGGAGACCCAGTACTTC. It is translated as CSVGGAGETQYF.

Judged by abundance, this clonotype is medium-sized. The rearrangement joins TRBV2 to TRBJ2-5, with D perhaps matching TRBD2 (5 bases). The ends were cut back, 7 bases at V and 3 bases at J, with 9 bases in the middle. This CDR3 has 12 residues. Per germline, CDR1 SNHLY and CDR2 FYNNEI. This CDR3 is CASKEAEETQYF. DNA for the CDR3: TGTGCCAGCAAGGAAGCGGAAGAGACCCAGTACTTC. The full variable domain, with the rest looked up from reference TRBV2 and TRBJ2-5, is EPEVTQTPSHQVTQMGQEVILRCVPISNHLYFYWYRQILGQKVEFLVSFYNNEISEKSEIFDDQFSVERPDGSNFTLKIRSTKLEDSAMYFCASKEAEETQYFGPGTRLLVL.

This clonotype is medium-sized by share. The genes are TRBV7-3 and TRBJ2-1; the D is unclear. Deletions cut 5 bases from V and 12 bases from J, with 17 bases between. Germline V gene lookup returns CDR1 SGHTA and CDR2 FQGTGA. This CDR3 has 13 residues. The CDR3 nucleotides read TGTGCCAGCAGCGTGACAAACATGGGTCTGCAGTTCTTC. This translates into CASSVTNMGLQFF.

This clonotype has just a few counts. The rearrangement links TRBV20-1 to TRBJ2-5; a possible D gene is TRBD1 (5 bases). The CDR3 consists of 11 residues. Germline V gene data show CDR1 as DFQATT and CDR2 as SNEGSKA (reference sequence). V dropped 6 bases and J dropped 7 bases, with 12 bases sitting between them. In DNA form, the CDR3 reads TGCAGTGCCCCAGCAGGGCGGACCCAGTACTTC. It is translated as CSAPAGRTQYF.

By share, this clonotype counts as medium-sized. The J gene is TRBJ2-4, the V gene TRBV5-4, with TRBD2 matching over 16 bases. The germline V gene has CDR1 SGHNT and CDR2 YYREEE (reference sequence). Trimming removed 4 bases from V and 1 base from J; junction bases left unmatched: 2. This CDR3 region has 17 residues. CDR3 in amino acids: CASSPGLAGGAKNIQYF. The CDR3 DNA is TGTGCCAGCAGCCCGGGACTAGCGGGGGGGGCCAAAAACATTCAGTACTTC. Full variable domain (missing parts from reference TRBV5-4 and TRBJ2-4): ETGVTQSPTHLIKTRGQQVTLRCSSQSGHNTVSWYQQALGQGPQFIFQYYREEENGRGNFPPRFSGLQFPNYSSELNVNALELDDSALYLCASSPGLAGGAKNIQYFGAGTRLSVL.

By share, this clonotype counts as medium-sized. V and J are TRBV7-6 and TRBJ1-4; 7 bases fit TRBD1. The V gene's germline CDR1 is SGHVS and CDR2 FNYEAQ. The CDR3 is 15 residues long. Trimming cost V 5 bases and J 8 bases; bases outside gene matches: 11. The CDR3 DNA sequence: TGTGCCAGCAGCCTGAATGACAGGGTGGGCGAAAAACTGTTTTTT. Translated: CASSLNDRVGEKLFF.

By share, this clonotype counts as medium-sized. The V call is TRBV4-1, the J call TRBJ2-1; 9 bases are a match to TRBD1. Germline trimming cut 3 bases from V and 7 bases from J; bases unmatched to any gene: 4. Germline V gene sequence: CDR1 MGHRA, CDR2 YSYEKL. The CDR3 sequence is 14 residues long. CDR3 bases: TGCGCCAGCAGCCACCCGGGACAGGGAAATGAGCAGTTCTTC. Encoded protein: CASSHPGQGNEQFF.

In its sample, this clonotype is medium-sized. The genes are TRBV7-6 and TRBJ2-7, with 8 bases aligning to TRBD2. The trim removed 4 bases at V and 0 bases at J, leaving 5 bases unmatched. This CDR3 has 15 amino acids. Germline V lookup: CDR1 SGHVS, CDR2 FNYEAQ. The CDR3 region is CASSSYSGVSYEQYF. As DNA, the CDR3 is TGTGCCAGCAGCTCCTATAGCGGGGTCTCCTACGAGCAGTACTTC.

V gene TRBV5-1 combines with J gene TRBJ2-3, with 7 nucleotides matching TRBD1. Losses at the gene ends were 3 bases for V and 2 bases for J; bases not matched to a gene: 18. Germline loops: CDR1 SGHRS, CDR2 YFSETQ. The CDR3 sequence is 19 residues long. The CDR3 protein is CASSYRGRQYVGSTDTQYF. The CDR3 region has the DNA TGCGCCAGCAGCTACAGGGGAAGGCAGTACGTAGGGTCCACAGATACGCAGTATTTT. The full variable domain, in which reference TRBV5-1 and TRBJ2-3 provide the parts outside the CDR3, is KAGVTQTPRYLIKTRGQQVTLSCSPISGHRSVSWYQQTPGQGLQFLFEYFSETQRNKGNFPGRFSGRQFSNSRSEMNVSTLELGDSALYLCASSYRGRQYVGSTDTQYFGPGTRLTVL.